Given below is one T cell receptor (beta chain) in context. Its antigen specificity is not known. It has no much larger one-base neighbor in the sample; base qualities were not kept. The roughly 37 donors, aged roughly 6 to 100 years, were systemically healthy Caucasian individuals from Russia. Around 10 milliliters of peripheral blood were collected from each donor into EDTA-treated Vacutainer tubes. Ficoll-Paque density-gradient centrifugation was used to isolate PBMCs, with at least 7 million per sample. Total RNA, at least 6 micrograms per sample, was extracted from PBMCs with Trizol reagent. For every donor, flow cytometry on a PBMC aliquot measured the percentage of naive CD45RAhigh/CD27high T cells. The data belong to a study of blood T cells in healthy people across ages (dated by TCRdb to the mid-2010s). About the full investigation: Template switching captured roughly one uniquely barcoded TCR beta cDNA molecule per two T cells in model experiments. To avoid experimental bias, donors of different ages were spread randomly across the sequencing lanes. Using deep sequencing normalized with unique cDNA molecular identifiers, the study measured how TCR beta repertoire diversity changes with age. The donors were divided into four age groups: young (average around 15 years), middle-aged (about 39), aged (about 60) and long-lived (roughly 82). Two additional independent replicas of 1 million unique cDNA reads from the same blood draw were analyzed for two donors (one aged 18 to 30 and one aged 80 or older).

Study-wide conclusions, independent of this receptor: Bulk unsorted PBMC profiling prevented conclusive comparison of naive and antigen-experienced compartments. There was a strong correlation between observed TCR beta diversity and the percentage of naive T cells measured by flow cytometry. As age increased, observed TCR beta diversity per million T cells dropped in a roughly linear way, and a significant reduction was already evident by age around 41. Compared with the aged group, the long-lived group had more naive CD4+ T cells, fewer expanded clones and increased TCR diversity, suggesting age selection. Estimates of total diversity from one million sequenced T cells were regarded as lower bounds and underestimates. Because donor CMV infection status was unknown, age-related changes in expanded clonotypes were potentially confounded.

The library was built by means of 5' RACE. The data were produced on an Illumina HiSeq 2500. A second roughly 7 to 11 cycle PCR used a sample-barcoded 5' primer and a J-beta primer mix. Each TCR beta cDNA molecule received a unique molecular identifier from a template-switch 5' adaptor carrying 12 random nucleotides. Each sample yielded at least 2.5 million CDR3-containing paired-end reads. The Mint cDNA synthesis kit, primed by a TRBC-specific oligonucleotide, was used to synthesize first-strand cDNA from all RNA. Following uracil-DNA glycosylase treatment, a first 18-cycle PCR with universal primers M1SS and BC2_uni_R was performed on all cDNA. Concerning the study's data processing: For normalization, 1 million high-quality reads were randomly selected from each sample, with every read carrying a distinct molecular identifier. Reads sharing molecular identifiers were discarded rather than binned into consensus sequences. MiTCR, set to a Q25 quality threshold and the strictest error-elimination algorithm, was used for CDR3 identification, clonotype clustering and error correction. A nonparametric unseen species model with Euler transformation was used to estimate a lower bound on total TCR beta diversity. TCRdb applied fastp at Q25 and MiXCR to the public reads, then kept only in-frame beta chains. Every entry covers one CDR3 protein and lists the most common genes and DNA from its rows. TCRdb, rather than the study authors, made the V and J calls. The sample records 920,000 or so distinct CDR3 sequences, 35% to 55% of which are singletons. The ten largest clones add up to 18% of the sample.

In the germline V gene, CDR1 corresponds to KGHDR and CDR2 to SFDVKD. Relative to germline, V is 0 bases shorter and J is 0 bases shorter, with 3 bases between their ends. The CDR3 spans 14 residues, from the cysteine through the phenylalanine. The sequence is cut down to CDR3 DNA, 42 bases in frame from base 1. The receptor was derived from a woman aged 55-75 years in good health. The V and J segments used are TRBV24-1 and TRBJ2-3, with the D gene too uncertain to name. Input material: blood. The DNA sequence follows: TGTGCCACCAGTGATTTGACCAGCACAGATACGCAGTATTTT. Translation gives CATSDLTSTDTQYF.